Listed below are T cell receptor beta chains from one sample, sequenced in a study of identical twins. One entry per CDR3 protein results from TCRdb running MiXCR on the 5' RACE reads. This repertoire shows roughly 470,000 distinct CDR3 sequences, roughly 13% found once; its top ten account for around 0.98%. These data also featured in a second study, about yellow fever vaccine responses in identical twins.

Source material: CD4+ T cells sorted from blood. The receptors were gathered from a woman aged 18-29 years in good health. The CDR3 runs from the conserved cysteine through the conserved F or W. A D gene is named only where the DNA matches it firmly. Size values are once, few and many counts, or a class for expanded clones, and some rows have none.

v_gene	d_gene	abundance	j_gene	CDR3aa	CDR3nt
TRBV20-1	TRBD2	NA	TRBJ2-3	CSATPDSGRSTDTQYF	TGCAGTGCTACCCCCGATAGCGGGAGGAGCACAGATACGCAGTATTTT
TRBV12-3/TRBV12-4	TRBD1	few	TRBJ1-6	CASRETGGGSPLHF	TGTGCCAGCAGAGAAACAGGGGGTGGGTCACCCCTCCACTTT
TRBV7-2	NA	few	TRBJ1-1	CASSPTGGLEAFF	TGTGCCAGCAGTCCAACGGGGGGGCTAGAAGCTTTCTTT
TRBV7-2	NA	few	TRBJ1-1	CASSLQGLRTEAFF	TGTGCCAGCAGCTTACAGGGATTACGGACTGAAGCTTTCTTT
TRBV20-1	NA	few	TRBJ2-5	CSARDGTETQYF	TGCAGTGCTAGAGACGGGACGGAGACCCAGTACTTC
TRBV6-2/TRBV6-3	NA	few	TRBJ1-5	CASSTYREGQPQHF	TGTGCCAGCAGTACATACAGGGAGGGTCAGCCCCAGCATTTT
TRBV18	TRBD1	NA	TRBJ2-7	CASSPPGQGREQYF	TGTGCCAGCTCACCTCCGGGACAGGGCCGCGAGCAGTACTTC
TRBV12-3/TRBV12-4	TRBD2	few	TRBJ2-5	CASSLLTGTSGQETQYF	TGTGCCAGCAGTTTATTAACCGGGACTAGCGGACAAGAGACCCAGTACTTC
TRBV25-1	NA	few	TRBJ2-5	CASSEPGEETQYF	TGTGCCAGCAGTGAACCTGGGGAAGAGACCCAGTACTTC
TRBV13	NA	few	TRBJ1-5	CASSLRNSNQPQHF	TGTGCCAGCAGCTTACGAAATAGCAATCAGCCCCAGCATTTT
TRBV12-3/TRBV12-4	NA	many	TRBJ2-7	CASSFGDISYEQYF	TGTGCCAGCAGTTTCGGGGACATCTCCTACGAGCAGTACTTC
TRBV4-2	NA	few	TRBJ2-7	CASSQPEPYEQYF	TGTGCCAGCAGCCAACCCGAACCCTACGAGCAGTACTTC
TRBV10-3	NA	many	TRBJ1-1	CAISKNTGVNTEAFF	TGTGCCATCAGCAAAAATACAGGTGTGAACACTGAAGCTTTCTTT
TRBV15	NA	NA	TRBJ2-1	CATRATGEVWRERTYNEQFF	TGTGCCACCAGAGCTACAGGGGAGGTATGGCGGGAGAGGACCTACAATGAGCAGTTCTTC
TRBV9	NA	few	TRBJ2-1	CASSDEFYNEQFF	TGTGCCAGCAGCGATGAGTTTTACAATGAGCAGTTCTTC
TRBV7-2	NA	NA	TRBJ2-1	CASSPRDAPYNEQFF	TGTGCCAGCAGCCCCCGGGACGCCCCCTACAATGAGCAGTTCTTC
TRBV20-1	NA	few	TRBJ2-5	CSVGTSPEETQYF	TGCAGTGTAGGGACGTCCCCCGAAGAGACCCAGTACTTC
TRBV6-5	TRBD1	many	TRBJ1-2	CASSSTGVGYGYTF	TGTGCCAGCAGTTCTACAGGGGTGGGTTATGGCTACACCTTC
TRBV19	NA	NA	TRBJ2-7	CASSDFYEQYF	TGTGCCAGTAGCGATTTCTACGAGCAGTACTTC
TRBV6-5	NA	NA	TRBJ2-7	CASSYSGREDYEQYF	TGTGCCAGCAGTTACTCGGGAAGAGAAGACTACGAGCAGTACTTC
TRBV6-4	NA	few	TRBJ2-1	CASSEGVGTPLVFF	TGTGCCAGCAGTGAAGGGGTCGGGACGCCTCTGGTGTTCTTC
TRBV6-6	NA	NA	TRBJ2-7	CASSLTVRYEQHF	TGTGCCAGCAGCCTAACGGTCAGATACGAGCAGCACTTC
TRBV6-2/TRBV6-3	NA	NA	TRBJ1-1	CASSYGSSTEAFF	TGTGCCAGCAGTTACGGTAGTAGCACTGAAGCTTTCTTT
TRBV25-1	NA	NA	TRBJ2-7	CASGGRDLSYEQYF	TGTGCCAGCGGGGGTCGAGACCTCTCCTACGAGCAGTACTTC